This T cell receptor (beta chain) was sequenced during a study of blood T cell repertoires in COVID-19. Turning to the study itself: T cells, B-cell-depleted T cells, or PBMCs supplied cDNA or gDNA.

All exposed participants met a person with COVID-19 within 2 weeks before entering the study. Authors' processing steps: Estimation of nucleated cell counts relied on the amplification of reference gene primers. Clones were sequenced by immunoSEQ multiplex PCR, and TCRdb holds only the in-frame ones, with some missing. Clone size and the V and J calls come from that table; the DNA yielded D and trimming. The profile covers about 350,000 clones, with about nine tenths appearing a single time and 0.95% to 1.1% taken by the ten largest. The sequence was obtained from a young woman who had been exposed to COVID-19. Sequenced input: PBMCs or T cells enriched from blood (not recorded which).

The CDR3 coding sequence is TGTGCCAGCGCCCGGACAGTCTATTACGAGCAGTACTTC. Protein product: CASARTVYYEQYF. The chain recombines TRBV19 with TRBJ2-7, with TRBD1 as a possible D gene (6 bases). The CDR3 length is 13 residues. V lost 9 bases to trimming and J lost 4 bases, with 16 bases between them. The germline CDR1 and CDR2 sequences are LNHDA and SQIVND (reference sequence).